The entry below describes one T cell receptor (beta chain). Its cognate antigen is unknown. CDR1 SNHLY and CDR2 FYNNEI come from the germline V gene. Trimming pared 7 bases from V and 8 bases from J, leaving 21 bases between. This CDR3 is built from 15 residues. In the original workflow: In patients, CD8+ clones bigger than 1% rarely had the same sequence as a published virus-specific TCRB. Only in-frame clones appear in the TCRdb table, and some are missing; sequencing was by immunoSEQ multiplex PCR. The D gene and trimming were derived from the DNA, and the V and J assignments and clone size from that table. The repertoire holds around 20,000 clones, with over 80% as singletons. The sample originates from a study of somatic mutations in cytotoxic T cells in rheumatoid arthritis. Findings and caveats of the study: Among 60 or so patients, roughly 8 showed a largest CD8+ clone that surpassed 20% of CD8+ cells. Between rheumatoid arthritis patients and age-matched healthy controls, CD8+ T-cell clonality showed no significant difference.

This sequence was found in an adult with rheumatoid arthritis. Sequenced sample: CD8+ T cells sorted from blood. The chain couples TRBV2 to TRBJ1-3, with D possibly TRBD1 on 5 matching bases. CDR3 DNA sequence: TGTGCCAGCACCCCGGGTCGGGGGTTTTTGGACACCATATATTTT. Its protein is CASTPGRGFLDTIYF.